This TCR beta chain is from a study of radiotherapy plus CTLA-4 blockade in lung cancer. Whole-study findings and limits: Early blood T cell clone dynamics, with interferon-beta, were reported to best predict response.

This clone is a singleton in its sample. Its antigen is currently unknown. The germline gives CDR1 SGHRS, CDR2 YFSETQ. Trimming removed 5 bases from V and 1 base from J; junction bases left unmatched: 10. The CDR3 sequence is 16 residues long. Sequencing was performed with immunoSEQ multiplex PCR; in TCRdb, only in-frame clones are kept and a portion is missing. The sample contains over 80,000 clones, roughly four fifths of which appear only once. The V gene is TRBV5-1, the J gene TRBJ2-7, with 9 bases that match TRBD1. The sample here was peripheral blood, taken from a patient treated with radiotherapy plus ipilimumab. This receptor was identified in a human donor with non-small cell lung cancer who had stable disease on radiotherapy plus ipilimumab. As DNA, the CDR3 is TGCGCCAGCAGAGCCCCGGGACAGGGTTTTTCCTACGAGCAGTACTTC. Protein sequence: CASRAPGQGFSYEQYF.